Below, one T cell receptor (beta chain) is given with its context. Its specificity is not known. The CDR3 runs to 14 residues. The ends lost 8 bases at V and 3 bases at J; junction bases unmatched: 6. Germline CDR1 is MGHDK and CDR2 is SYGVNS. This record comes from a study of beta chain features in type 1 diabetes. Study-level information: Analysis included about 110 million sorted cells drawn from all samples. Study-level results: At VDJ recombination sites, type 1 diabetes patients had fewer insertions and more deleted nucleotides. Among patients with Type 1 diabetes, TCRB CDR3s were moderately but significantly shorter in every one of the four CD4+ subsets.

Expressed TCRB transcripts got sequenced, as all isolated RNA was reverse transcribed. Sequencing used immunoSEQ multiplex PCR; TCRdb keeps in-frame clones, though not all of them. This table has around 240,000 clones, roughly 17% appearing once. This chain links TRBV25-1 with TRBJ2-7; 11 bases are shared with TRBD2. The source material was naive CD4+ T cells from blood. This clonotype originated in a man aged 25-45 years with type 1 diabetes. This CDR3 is CASEGTSGLYEQYF. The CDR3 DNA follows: TGTGCCAGCGAAGGGACTAGCGGACTCTACGAGCAGTACTTC.